A selection of T cell receptor beta chains follows, all from one sample in a study of Graves' ophthalmopathy and Graves' hyperthyroidism. TCRdb recomputed calls from the multiplex PCR reads with MiXCR, one row per CDR3 protein. The sample carries roughly 400,000 distinct CDR3 sequences, about 17% recorded once. Sequencing was performed on peripheral blood. Receptors were obtained from an adult woman with stable Graves' hyperthyroidism. The CDR3 runs from the conserved cysteine through the conserved F or W. D genes are given only for firm matches. Expanded clones get a size class; other rows say once, few or many, or leave the size out.

cdr3_nt cdr3_aa v_call clone_size d_call j_call
TGTGCCAGTAGTATACTAGCTACGAACACCGGGGAGCTGTTTTTT CASSILATNTGELFF TRBV19 many NA TRBJ2-2
TGTGCCAGCAGTCCGCGGGGAGGGCGTGAAGCTTTCTTT CASSPRGGREAFF TRBV6-9 few NA TRBJ1-1
TGTGCCAGCAGCTCACAGGGGGCGCACACTGAAGCTTTCTTT CASSSQGAHTEAFF TRBV7-2 many TRBD1 TRBJ1-1
TGTGCCAGCAGTTACCGCGGAGGAAACTACGAGCAGTACTTC CASSYRGGNYEQYF TRBV6-5 many NA TRBJ2-7
TGCGCCAGCTGGACTAGCGGGAGTCTGAGCACCGGGGAGCTGTTTTTT CASWTSGSLSTGELFF TRBV5-1 many TRBD2 TRBJ2-2
TGCAGTGCTAGGGACACCTACTACGAGCAGTACTTC CSARDTYYEQYF TRBV20-1 NA NA TRBJ2-7
TGTGCCAGCAGCTTGTATAATTCACCCCTCCACTTT CASSLYNSPLHF TRBV6-1 NA NA TRBJ1-6
TGTGCCAGCAGTACACCCCTAAGGGGACATGGCTACACCTTC CASSTPLRGHGYTF TRBV6-2/TRBV6-3 NA NA TRBJ1-2
TGTGCCAGCAGAAAAAAGGCGGGGGGCAACTATGGCTACACCTTC CASRKKAGGNYGYTF TRBV6-1 many NA TRBJ1-2
TGTGCCAGCTCACGTACGAAGAACACCGGGGAGCTGTTTTTT CASSRTKNTGELFF TRBV18 NA NA TRBJ2-2
TGTGCCAGCAGTCAGACCGGGACAGGGGCCCCCGGGGAGCTGTTTTTT CASSQTGTGAPGELFF TRBV28 many TRBD1 TRBJ2-2
TGTGCCAGCAGCTTATGGCAGTCGAACACTGAAGCTTTCTTT CASSLWQSNTEAFF TRBV7-2 NA NA TRBJ1-1
TGTGCCAGCAGCTTAGTTGTTGAAAACATTAAGTACTTC CASSLVVENIKYF TRBV7-9 few NA TRBJ2-4
TGTGCCAGCAGTTCCGCCGGGACAGGGTTCAGGTACGAGCAGTACTTC CASSSAGTGFRYEQYF TRBV6-2/TRBV6-3 NA TRBD1 TRBJ2-7
TGCGCCAGCAGCTTGGATGTACTAGCGGGATCTAACGAGCAGTACTTC CASSLDVLAGSNEQYF TRBV5-1 few TRBD2 TRBJ2-7
TGTGCCAGCAGCTTGCCCGGGTCCGACGGCTCCTATAATTCACCCCTCCACTTT CASSLPGSDGSYNSPLHF TRBV5-6 NA NA TRBJ1-6
TGTGCCAGCAGCTTGGTGGACGCAAACTACGAGCAGTACTTC CASSLVDANYEQYF TRBV5-5 many NA TRBJ2-7
TGTGCCATCAGTGAGTCGACAGGGGAGACCCAGTACTTC CAISESTGETQYF TRBV10-3 many TRBD1 TRBJ2-5
TGCAGCGTCTTTAGCGGGAGACGCGAGCAGTACTTC CSVFSGRREQYF TRBV29-1 many TRBD2 TRBJ2-7
TGTGCCATCAGTGAGTCTGGGGCGGTCGAGACCCAGTACTTC CAISESGAVETQYF TRBV10-3 many NA TRBJ2-5
TGTGCCAGCAGGGCCGACAACTATGGCTACACCTTC CASRADNYGYTF TRBV27 many NA TRBJ1-2
TGTGCCAGTAGTATCCAGACGAACACTGAAGCTTTCTTT CASSIQTNTEAFF TRBV19 many NA TRBJ1-1
TGTGCCAGCAGCCCCGGGGCAGCCTACGAGCAGTACTTC CASSPGAAYEQYF TRBV27 many NA TRBJ2-7
TGTGCCAGCAGTTTCGGACAGGGGGTTTCTGGGGCCAACGTCCTGACTTTC CASSFGQGVSGANVLTF TRBV12-3/TRBV12-4 many TRBD1 TRBJ2-6
TGTGCCAGCAGATTCGGGATATATAATTCACCCCTCCACTTT CASRFGIYNSPLHF TRBV6-5 many NA TRBJ1-6
TGTGCTAGTGGTTTGGAGCCTAACACTGAAGCTTTCTTT CASGLEPNTEAFF TRBV12-5 many NA TRBJ1-1
TGTGCCAGCAGCAAAGGACTAGCGGGAGCCTACGAGCAGTACTTC CASSKGLAGAYEQYF TRBV11-1 many TRBD2 TRBJ2-7
TGTGCCAGCAGTTTAAAGGGACAGGGCTACGAGCAGTACTTC CASSLKGQGYEQYF TRBV27 many TRBD1 TRBJ2-7
TGCAGCGTTGTGGGGGTACAAGAGACCCAGTACTTC CSVVGVQETQYF TRBV29-1 many NA TRBJ2-5
TGTGCCAGCAGCTTAGCACAGGGCGGCACTGAAGCTTTCTTT CASSLAQGGTEAFF TRBV7-2 many NA TRBJ1-1
TGTGCCAGCAGCTTAGAGAGGGCTAACTATGGCTACACCTTC CASSLERANYGYTF TRBV7-2 many NA TRBJ1-2
TGCGCCAGAAGGATGCTCACGGTCTCCTACGAGCAGTACTTC CARRMLTVSYEQYF TRBV10-1 NA NA TRBJ2-7
TGCAGCGTCCCGGCAGGGTGGCACTATGGCTACACCTTC CSVPAGWHYGYTF TRBV29-1 many NA TRBJ1-2
TGTGCTAGTGTCTCATCCACCGACGGCGTCTACTATGGCTACACCTTC CASVSSTDGVYYGYTF TRBV12-5 NA NA TRBJ1-2
TGTGCCAGCAGTTTCTCCAGGGAAGTAAACGAGCAGTACTTC CASSFSREVNEQYF TRBV28 many NA TRBJ2-7
TGCAGTATGACGGGACAGGGCAATCAGCCCCAGCATTTT CSMTGQGNQPQHF TRBV20-1 NA TRBD1 TRBJ1-5
TGTGCCAGCAGTTTTGGGGGACAGTGGATCACCGGGGAGCTGTTTTTT CASSFGGQWITGELFF TRBV28 many TRBD1 TRBJ2-2
TGTGCCAGCCGGGACACGGGCTACGAGCAGTACTTC CASRDTGYEQYF TRBV6-1 NA NA TRBJ2-7
TGTGCCAGCAGTCACGGGACAGCCGTTCCAGGCTACACCTTC CASSHGTAVPGYTF TRBV12-3/TRBV12-4 few TRBD1 TRBJ1-2
TGTGCCAGCAGTTTACGCCGCTGGCGCTCTGGGGCCAACGTCCTGACTTTC CASSLRRWRSGANVLTF TRBV28 many NA TRBJ2-6
TGCGCCAGCAGTGAAATCGGGACAGGGCACCACGAGCAGTACTTC CASSEIGTGHHEQYF TRBV10-1 many TRBD1 TRBJ2-7
TGTGCCTGGAGTGTCCAAGGGGGCTCTGGAAACACCATATATTTT CAWSVQGGSGNTIYF TRBV30 many NA TRBJ1-3
TGTGCCAGCAGCCAGGACTACCTCAACATTCAGTACTTC CASSQDYLNIQYF TRBV12-3/TRBV12-4 many NA TRBJ2-4
TGTGCCAGCAGTTCACCCGGACTAGCCCAAGAGACCCAGTACTTC CASSSPGLAQETQYF TRBV6-5 many TRBD2 TRBJ2-5
TGTGCCTGGAGTGTATCATCAGGGGACGAGCAGTACTTC CAWSVSSGDEQYF TRBV30 many NA TRBJ2-7
TGTGCCAGCAGTGCCCCCGCAGGGGGAGGGAGCACTGAAGCTTTCTTT CASSAPAGGGSTEAFF TRBV2 many TRBD1 TRBJ1-1
TGTGCCAGCAGTGTTGAAGGTTTCGGAAGAGCCTATGGCTACACCTTC CASSVEGFGRAYGYTF TRBV6-1 few NA TRBJ1-2
TGTGCCAGCAGCCTAGGGACAACCTTCATAGAGACCCAGTACTTC CASSLGTTFIETQYF TRBV13 many NA TRBJ2-5
TGTGCCAGCAGAACCTTCTACGAGCAGTACTTC CASRTFYEQYF TRBV6-1 NA NA TRBJ2-7
TGTGCCAGCACAACAGGGGGCGAGTGGGAGCAGTACTTC CASTTGGEWEQYF TRBV2 many TRBD1 TRBJ2-7
TGTGCCAGCAGCCAGCGGGACAGACCTAGCGGGAGAGAAACCTACGAGCAGTACTTC CASSQRDRPSGRETYEQYF TRBV7-2 many TRBD2 TRBJ2-7
TGTGCCAGCAGCTTTCTACAGGGGGTTCACATTCAGTACTTC CASSFLQGVHIQYF TRBV7-2 NA TRBD1 TRBJ2-4
TGTGCCAGCGCGGACCGGACCTACGAGCAGTACTTC CASADRTYEQYF TRBV12-3/TRBV12-4 many NA TRBJ2-7
TGTGCCAGCAGTCTTACGGGGGGAACTAACTATGGCTACACCTTC CASSLTGGTNYGYTF TRBV28 many NA TRBJ1-2
TGTGCCACCAGTGACCGGACAGACAATCAGCCCCAGCATTTT CATSDRTDNQPQHF TRBV24-1 many NA TRBJ1-5